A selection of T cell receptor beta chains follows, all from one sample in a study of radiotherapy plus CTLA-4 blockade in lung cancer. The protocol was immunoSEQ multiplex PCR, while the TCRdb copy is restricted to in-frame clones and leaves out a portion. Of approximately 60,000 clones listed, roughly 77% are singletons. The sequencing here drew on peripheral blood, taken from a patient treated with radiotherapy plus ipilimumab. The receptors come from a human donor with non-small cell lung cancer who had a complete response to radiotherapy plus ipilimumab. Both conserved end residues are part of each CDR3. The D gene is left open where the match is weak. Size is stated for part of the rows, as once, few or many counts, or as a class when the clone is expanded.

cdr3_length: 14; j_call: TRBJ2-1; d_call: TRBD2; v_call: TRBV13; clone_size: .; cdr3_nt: TGTGCCAGCAGCTTTTCGGGACTAGCCAATGAGCAGTTCTTC; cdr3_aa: CASSFSGLANEQFF
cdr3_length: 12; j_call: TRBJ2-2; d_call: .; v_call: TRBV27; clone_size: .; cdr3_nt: TGTGCCAGCAGTTGGAACACCGGGGAGCTGTTTTTT; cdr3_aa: CASSWNTGELFF
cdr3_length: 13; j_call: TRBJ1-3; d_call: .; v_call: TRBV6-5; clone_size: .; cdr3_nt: TGTGCCAGCAGTTCCCCCTCTGGAAACACCATATATTTT; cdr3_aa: CASSSPSGNTIYF
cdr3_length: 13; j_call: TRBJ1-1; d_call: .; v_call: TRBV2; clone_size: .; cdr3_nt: TGTGCCAGCAGAAGGGGACAGAACACTGAAGCTTTCTTT; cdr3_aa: CASRRGQNTEAFF
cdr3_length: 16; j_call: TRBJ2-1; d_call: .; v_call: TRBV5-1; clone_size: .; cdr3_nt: TGCGCCAGCAGGGACCAGAGGGTAGCGGATGACAATGAGCAGTTCTTC; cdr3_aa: CASRDQRVADDNEQFF
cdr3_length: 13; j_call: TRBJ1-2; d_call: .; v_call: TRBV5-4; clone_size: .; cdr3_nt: TGTGCCAGCAGCTCCAGGGAAAACTATGGCTACACCTTC; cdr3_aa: CASSSRENYGYTF
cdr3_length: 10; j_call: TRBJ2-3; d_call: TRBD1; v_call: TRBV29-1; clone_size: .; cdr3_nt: TGCAGCGTTCAGACAGGGACGCAGTATTTT; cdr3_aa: CSVQTGTQYF
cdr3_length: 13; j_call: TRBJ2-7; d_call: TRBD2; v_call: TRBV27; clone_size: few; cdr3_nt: TGTGCCAGCAGTTTAATGACTAGCGAGGGGGACGACTTC; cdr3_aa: CASSLMTSEGDDF
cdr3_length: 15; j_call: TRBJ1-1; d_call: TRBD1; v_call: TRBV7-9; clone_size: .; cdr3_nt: TGTGCCAGTGAGAATAGGGACAGTCCGAACACTGAAGCTTTCTTT; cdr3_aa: CASENRDSPNTEAFF
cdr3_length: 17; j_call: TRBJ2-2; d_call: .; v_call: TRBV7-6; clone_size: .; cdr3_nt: TGTGCCAGCAGCCCCCCCCACGAGGGGGTAAACACCGGGGAGCTGTTTTTT; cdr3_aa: CASSPPHEGVNTGELFF
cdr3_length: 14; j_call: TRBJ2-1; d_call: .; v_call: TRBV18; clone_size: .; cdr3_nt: TGTGCCAGCTCACCTTCTAGCAGAAACAATGAGCAGTTCTTC; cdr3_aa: CASSPSSRNNEQFF
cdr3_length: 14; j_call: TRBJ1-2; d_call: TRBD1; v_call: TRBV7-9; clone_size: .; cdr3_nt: TGTGCCAGCGGAAGAGGGGGCACCATCTATGGCTACACCTTC; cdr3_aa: CASGRGGTIYGYTF
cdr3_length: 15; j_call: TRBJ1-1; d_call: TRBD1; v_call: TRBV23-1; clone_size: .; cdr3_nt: TGCGCCAGCACTACACAAGGACAGGGGAACACTGAAGCTTTCTTT; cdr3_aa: CASTTQGQGNTEAFF